This TCR beta chain is drawn from a study of T cell responses to AZD1222 COVID-19 vaccine. V lost 2 bases and J lost 8, with 18 bases in between. Germline V lookup: CDR1 SEHNR, CDR2 FQNEAQ (reference sequence). This CDR3 has 15 residues. TCRdb keeps only in-frame clones here, not all; method: immunoSEQ multiplex PCR. This table holds under 150,000 clones, more than 85% found once. The chain carries TRBV7-9 and TRBJ1-2, with D tentatively TRBD1 (6 bases). The sequences come from peripheral blood, collected on day 0 of AZD1222 vaccination. The TCR comes from an adult in good health. Written as DNA, the CDR3 is TGTGCCAGCAGCTTAAGGGGCCGGGACAATATGGGCTACACCTTC. It encodes CASSLRGRDNMGYTF.